Each of the 21 T cell receptor beta chains below was sequenced from the same sample in a study of early T cells in non-severe SARS-CoV-2 infection. TCRdb independently ran MiXCR on the 5' RACE reads; one entry per CDR3 protein. There are 100,000 to 150,000 distinct CDR3 sequences in the sample; 15% occur only once, and around a fifth lies in the top ten. Sequenced: whole blood. The source is an adult who was a healthcare worker with PCR-confirmed SARS-CoV-2 infection or an uninfected control (not recorded which).

This clonotype was observed a handful of times. The V and J genes are TRBV7-8 and TRBJ2-3; TRBD2 matches 7 bases. The CDR3 is 15 residues long. Unmatched junction bases numbered 3, after V lost 0 bases and J lost 3 bases. Germline V gene sequence: CDR1 SGHVS, CDR2 FQNEAQ. CDR3 in DNA: TGTGCCAGCAGCTTAGCGGCGGGAGATACAGATACGCAGTATTTT. Amino acid sequence: CASSLAAGDTDTQYF. Full variable domain (rest looked up from reference TRBV7-8 and TRBJ2-3): GAGVSQSPRYKVAKRGQDVALRCDPISGHVSLFWYQQALGQGPEFLTYFQNEAQLDKSGLPSDRFFAERPEGSVSTLKIQRTQQEDSAVYLCASSLAAGDTDTQYFGPGTRLTVL.

This clonotype was observed a handful of times. The CDR3 DNA reads as TGCAGTGCCACAGACAGGGGCGCCACCTATGGCTACACCTTC. This sequence encodes CSATDRGATYGYTF. This sequence joins TRBV20-1 and TRBJ1-2; 8 nucleotides align to TRBD1. This CDR3 has 14 amino acids. V shed 6 bases and J 4 bases; nucleotides not matched to a gene: 10. The germline V gene has CDR1 DFQATT and CDR2 SNEGSKA (reference sequence).

J is TRBJ1-2 and V is TRBV10-3; tentatively, D is TRBD1 (5 bases). CDR1 and CDR2 from the germline V gene are ENHRY and SYGVKD. With 3 bases removed from V and 3 bases from J, the gap between germline ends came to 8 bases. The CDR3 spans 13 residues. CDR3 DNA sequence: TGTGCCATCAGTGATCAGACAGACTATGGCTACACCTTC. It codes for CAISDQTDYGYTF.

A few counts support this clonotype. The chain is built from TRBV3-1 and TRBJ1-5; no reliable D call. Deletions cut 0 bases from V and 1 base from J, with 7 bases between. Germline assignment: CDR1 LGHDT and CDR2 YNNKEL (reference sequence). This CDR3 spans 15 amino acids. CDR3: CASSQDHSSNQPQHF. The CDR3 coding sequence is TGTGCCAGCAGCCAAGATCACTCCAGCAATCAGCCCCAGCATTTT.

The chain couples TRBV12-3 or TRBV12-4 to TRBJ1-2; perhaps TRBD1 as D (5 bases). Trimming stripped 5 bases from V and 2 bases from J, with 15 bases between. The CDR3 spans 15 residues. The CDR3 here is CASSHTPRGNYGYTF. CDR3 sequence (DNA): TGTGCCAGCAGTCACACCCCCCGGGGCAACTATGGCTACACCTTC.

The genes are TRBV10-3 and TRBJ2-1, with D possibly matching TRBD2 (5 bases). Germline CDR1 is ENHRY and CDR2 is SYGVKD. The CDR3 length is 14 residues. V lost 2 bases and J lost 5, with 10 bases in between. The CDR3 loop is CAISETLGDNEQFF. In DNA, the CDR3 is TGTGCCATCAGTGAGACACTCGGGGACAATGAGCAGTTCTTC.

This chain links TRBV7-9 with TRBJ1-6, with 9 bases aligning to TRBD1. The CDR3 has 14 amino acids. Germline values: CDR1 SEHNR, CDR2 FQNEAQ (reference sequence). With 4 bases clipped from V and 9 bases from J, the junction kept 4 bases outside the gene matches. DNA for the CDR3: TGTGCCAGCAGCTCCACAGGGGGCGGTTCACCCCTCCACTTT. Protein sequence: CASSSTGGGSPLHF.

The gene calls are TRBV20-1 and TRBJ2-3, with D possibly being TRBD1 or TRBD2 (5 bases each). CDR3 size: 13 residues. Germline V gene lookup returns CDR1 DFQATT and CDR2 SNEGSKA (reference sequence). Deletions cut 3 bases from V and 6 bases from J, with 13 bases between. Here the CDR3 DNA reads TGCAGTGCTAGCCCCGGGGCGGGCGATACGCAGTATTTT. Encoded protein: CSASPGAGDTQYF.

This clonotype was seen at least ten times. This sequence joins TRBV5-4 and TRBJ2-6; D gene unclear. Germline V CDR1 and CDR2: SGHNT, YYREEE (reference sequence). Trimming stripped 1 base from V and 0 bases from J, with 8 bases between. The CDR3 runs to 16 residues. The CDR3 region is CASSLLVSSGANVLTF. The CDR3 DNA reads as TGTGCCAGCAGCTTGTTAGTGAGCTCTGGGGCCAACGTCCTGACTTTC.

This clonotype was detected a few times. The chain employs TRBV3-1 and TRBJ1-5; 9 nucleotides agree with TRBD1. V gave up 3 bases and J gave up 6 bases; unmatched junction bases: 6. The CDR3 extends over 15 amino acids. The germline V gene encodes CDR1 LGHDT and CDR2 YNNKEL (reference sequence). CDR3: CASSQGQGGGQPQHF. CDR3 DNA: TGTGCCAGCAGCCAGGGACAGGGCGGGGGTCAGCCCCAGCATTTT. Variable domain in full (rest from reference TRBV3-1 and TRBJ1-5): DTAVSQTPKYLVTQMGNDKSIKCEQNLGHDTMYWYKQDSKKFLKIMFSYNNKELIINETVPNRFSPKSPDKAHLNLHINSLELGDSAVYFCASSQGQGGGQPQHFGDGTRLSIL.

This chain connects TRBV5-1 to TRBJ2-3, with 8 bases that match TRBD2. Germline lookup yields CDR1 SGHRS and CDR2 YFSETQ. V lost 4 bases and J lost 3; bases outside the gene matches: 7. The CDR3 is 15 residues long. The CDR3 sequence is CASSLSGGVTDTQYF. CDR3 nucleotides: TGCGCCAGCAGCCTCAGCGGGGGAGTAACAGATACGCAGTATTTT.

As for this clonotype: One junction end does not reproduce the germline sequence, and a read error may be involved. The gene calls are TRBV2 and TRBJ2-3; D ambiguous. This CDR3 has 14 residues. Germline-derived CDR1 and CDR2 are SNHLY and FYNNEI. The CDR3 region is CASSEVSFAYTQYF. Here the CDR3 DNA reads TGTGCCAGCAGCGAAGTGAGCTTCGCCTATACGCAGTATTTT.

This clonotype turned up a few times. The rearrangement uses TRBV21-1 and TRBJ1-5. TRBV21-1 is annotated as a pseudogene. This CDR3 contains 12 residues. Written as DNA, the CDR3 is TGTGCCAGCCGCGAGGGCAATCAGCCCCAGCATTTT. Translated: CASREGNQPQHF.

The V gene is TRBV19, the J gene TRBJ1-5, with no clear D. Trimming took 2 bases from V and 7 from J, leaving 9 bases between them. The CDR3 spans 13 residues. CDR1 is LNHDA and CDR2 is SQIVND in the germline V gene (reference sequence). The CDR3: CASSIPAGQPQHF. The CDR3 bases are TGTGCCAGTAGTATACCCGCCGGGCAGCCCCAGCATTTT.

There are a few counts of this clonotype. The V gene is TRBV9, the J gene TRBJ1-6; tentative D call: TRBD1 (6 bases). Germline V CDR1 and CDR2: SGDLS, YYNGEE. CDR3 length: 14 residues. V lost 0 bases and J 7 bases, leaving 8 bases between the germline ends. DNA for the CDR3: TGTGCCAGCAGCGTAGGGACAGTCAATTCACCCCTCCACTTT. Amino acids: CASSVGTVNSPLHF.

The CDR3 here is CSVSEAKNIQYF. Written as DNA, the CDR3 is TGCAGCGTCTCGGAAGCCAAAAACATTCAGTACTTC. The chain recombines TRBV29-1 with TRBJ2-4; D is ambiguous. This CDR3 contains 12 residues. From germline, CDR1 is SQVTM and CDR2 ANQGSEA. V lost 6 bases and J lost 0, with 6 bases in between.

This clonotype has more than one count but fewer than ten. The chain carries TRBV25-1 and TRBJ2-3, with 11 bases that match TRBD2. V trimming: 4 bases; J trimming: 2 bases; junction bases outside the gene matches: 8. The CDR3 runs to 17 residues. Germline loops: CDR1 MGHDK, CDR2 SYGVNS. The CDR3 sequence is CASSGQGLAVITDTQYF. The CDR3 coding sequence is TGTGCCAGCAGTGGCCAGGGACTAGCGGTTATCACAGATACGCAGTATTTT.

The chain recombines TRBV20-1 with TRBJ2-5, with 8 bases fitting TRBD2. Trimming cost V 0 bases and J 5 bases; bases outside gene matches: 5. The V gene's germline CDR1 is DFQATT and CDR2 SNEGSKA (reference sequence). The CDR3 runs 14 residues. The CDR3 here is CSAREAGAGETQYF. As DNA, the CDR3 is TGCAGTGCTAGAGAAGCGGGGGCCGGGGAGACCCAGTACTTC.

This rearrangement joins TRBV12-3 or TRBV12-4 to TRBJ1-2; unclear D gene. The CDR3 totals 13 residues. V was cut by 3 bases and J by 8 bases, with 13 bases left in between. The CDR3 sequence: CASSFGQLRGYTF. CDR3 coding DNA: TGTGCCAGCAGTTTCGGGCAGCTCAGAGGCTACACCTTC.

This rearrangement joins TRBV29-1 to TRBJ1-1; no definite D call. In germline, CDR1 is SQVTM, CDR2 ANQGSEA. With 4 bases removed from V and 1 base from J, the gap between germline ends came to 10 bases. The CDR3 runs 13 residues. The CDR3 loop is CSVVGYPNTEAFF. The CDR3 DNA reads as TGCAGCGTTGTAGGGTACCCGAACACTGAAGCTTTCTTT. Full variable domain (outside the CDR3, taken from reference TRBV29-1 and TRBJ1-1): SAVISQKPSRDICQRGTSLTIQCQVDSQVTMMFWYRQQPGQSLTLIATANQGSEATYESGFVIDKFPISRPNLTFSTLTVSNMSPEDSSIYLCSVVGYPNTEAFFGQGTRLTVV.

This clonotype was observed a single time. V usage is TRBV12-3 or TRBV12-4 and J usage is TRBJ2-1; 8 nucleotides match TRBD2. The ends lost 5 bases at V and 3 bases at J; junction bases unmatched: 9. The CDR3 extends over 16 amino acids. The CDR3 sequence: CASSPMIAGNYNEQFF. Written as DNA, the CDR3 is TGTGCCAGCAGTCCCATGATAGCGGGGAACTACAATGAGCAGTTCTTC.